A single sample gave rise to the 16 T cell receptor beta chains below, sequenced in a study of shared clonotypes between healthy human individuals. Produced via immunoSEQ multiplex PCR; TCRdb's table is partial and in-frame only. The repertoire holds about half a million clones, 60% to 85% seen once, with over 10% in the top ten. The sample taken for sequencing was PBMCs. The receptors were sampled from a woman aged 35 to 49 in good health. Some clones in this sample may be carry-over from other donors' samples.

This chain uses TRBV27 with TRBJ2-2; perhaps TRBD1 as D (6 bases). Germline CDR1 is MNHEY and CDR2 is SMNVEV (reference sequence). The CDR3 consists of 15 residues. Trimming pared 6 bases from V and 5 bases from J, leaving 16 bases between. CDR3: CASRRRDIRTGELFF. DNA of the CDR3: TGTGCCAGCAGACGCCGGGACATAAGAACCGGGGAGCTGTTTTTT.

The rearrangement links TRBV5-1 to TRBJ2-7; D uncertain. V lost 1 base, J lost 3 bases, and 8 bases lay in between. CDR1 is SGHRS and CDR2 is YFSETQ in the germline V gene. The CDR3 has 13 residues. The CDR3 bases are TGCGCCAGCAGCTTGAACAGCTACTACGAGCAGTACTTC. This codes for CASSLNSYYEQYF.

This chain's CDR3 is CASSLGVSGTYEQYF. For the CDR3, the DNA is TGTGCCAGCAGCTTAGGGGTTAGCGGGACCTACGAGCAGTACTTC. The chain links TRBV7-2 to TRBJ2-7, with TRBD2 matching 8 bases. The CDR3 consists of 15 residues. With V trimmed by 1 base and J by 2 bases, 4 bases remained unmatched. CDR1 and CDR2 from the germline V gene are SGHTA and FQGNSA.

The chain is built from TRBV9 and TRBJ1-4, with D perhaps TRBD1 (6 bases). Between the trimmed V and J ends, which lost 6 bases and 3 bases, there was a span of 12 bases. CDR3 length equals 14 residues. The germline CDR1 and CDR2 sequences are SGDLS and YYNGEE. The CDR3 loop reads CASTPTGSNEKLFF. CDR3 in DNA: TGTGCCAGCACCCCGACAGGATCTAATGAAAAACTGTTTTTT.

In DNA form, the CDR3 reads TGTGCCACCAGCAGAGATTGGGAGACAATTCGGGATGAAAAACTGTTTTTT. Its translation is CATSRDWETIRDEKLFF. This chain joins TRBV15 and TRBJ1-4; D ambiguous. Germline assignment: CDR1 LNHNV and CDR2 YYDKDF (reference sequence). V was cut by 0 bases and J by 6 bases, with 17 bases left in between. CDR3 size: 17 residues.

As concerns this clone: Other nucleotide sequences in the sample specify the same CDR3. The chain has TRBV5-1 and TRBJ2-5, with D possibly matching TRBD1 (5 bases). Between the trimmed V and J ends, which lost 0 bases and 2 bases, there was a span of 8 bases. CDR1 and CDR2 (germline): SGHRS, YFSETQ. This CDR3 is 14 amino acids long. The CDR3 DNA sequence: TGCGCCAGCAGCTTGGGACAGCAACAAGAGACCCAGTACTTC. This translates into CASSLGQQQETQYF.

In this sample, this clone turned up once. The V and J genes are TRBV6-1 and TRBJ1-4; no clear D. Trimming removed 6 bases from V and 12 bases from J, with 5 bases in between. The germline gives CDR1 MNHNS, CDR2 SASEGT. CDR3 size: 9 residues. The CDR3 coding sequence is TGTGCCAGCAGGAAGGAACTGTTTTTT. Translating gives CASRKELFF.

The chain couples TRBV20-1 to TRBJ2-7; D gene unclear. Per germline, CDR1 DFQATT and CDR2 SNEGSKA (reference sequence). This CDR3 spans 11 amino acids. With 0 bases removed from V and 4 bases from J, the gap between germline ends came to 4 bases. DNA for the CDR3: TGCAGTGCTAGAGATTTGTACGAGCAGTACTTC. The encoded protein is CSARDLYEQYF.

This chain links TRBV27 with TRBJ2-7; 8 bases fit TRBD1. Germline CDR1 and CDR2: MNHEY and SMNVEV (reference sequence). The CDR3 loop spans 13 amino acids. V shed 4 bases and J 3 bases; nucleotides not matched to a gene: 2. The CDR3 coding sequence is TGTGCCAGCAGTTCCGGACAGGGCTACGAGCAGTACTTC. This sequence encodes CASSSGQGYEQYF.

This clone has a handful of counts. The chain carries TRBV19 and TRBJ2-5, with 7 bases aligning to TRBD2. After removal of 4 bases from V and 5 bases from J, the junction contained 10 bases not matched to a gene. Germline V gene sequence: CDR1 LNHDA, CDR2 SQIVND (reference sequence). This CDR3 spans 15 amino acids. The CDR3 spells CASSKLTSTQETQYF. CDR3 in DNA: TGTGCCAGTAGTAAATTGACTAGCACACAGGAGACCCAGTACTTC.

This chain connects TRBV7-2 to TRBJ2-5; TRBD1 aligns across 9 bases. Looked up from germline, CDR1 is SGHTA and CDR2 is FQGNSA. This CDR3 is 15 amino acids long. V lost 7 bases to trimming and J lost 1 base; unmatched junction nucleotides: 7. In DNA, the CDR3 is TGTGCCAGCAATCCGGGACAGGGCTTCCAAGAGACCCAGTACTTC. Its translation: CASNPGQGFQETQYF.

This sequence joins TRBV2 and TRBJ2-2; D possibly corresponds to TRBD1 (6 bases). Trimming cost V 5 bases and J 1 base, with 11 bases left between them. CDR1 is SNHLY, CDR2 FYNNEI, per germline. This CDR3 region has 15 residues. This CDR3 is CASSLGHLNTGELFF. In nucleotides, the CDR3 is TGTGCCAGCAGTCTGGGACACCTGAACACCGGGGAGCTGTTTTTT.

The CDR3 bases are TGTGCCAGCAACAGGGTGATGGCTGGAGAGACCCAGTACTTC. Translating gives CASNRVMAGETQYF. The chain carries TRBV2 and TRBJ2-5; TRBD1 might be the D (6 bases). The CDR3 length is 14 residues. Germline values: CDR1 SNHLY, CDR2 FYNNEI. The V end was cut by 7 bases, the J end by 4 bases, with 16 bases between.

The gene calls are TRBV12-5 and TRBJ1-1; D unclear. From germline, CDR1 is LGHNT and CDR2 FRNRAP. V shed 7 bases and J shed 1 base, with 10 bases lying between them. This CDR3 comprises 13 residues. The CDR3 DNA sequence: TGTGCTAGTGCGGTGGGTTGGAACACTGAAGCTTTCTTT. This encodes CASAVGWNTEAFF.

CDR3 nucleotide sequence: TGCGCCAGCAGCCATGGGCAGGGAGAGCAGTTCTTC. As protein: CASSHGQGEQFF. The V call is TRBV4-3, the J call TRBJ2-1, with D maybe TRBD1 (5 bases). This CDR3 spans 12 amino acids. Germline CDR1 LGHNA, CDR2 YSLEER. V was trimmed by 3 bases and J by 10 bases, leaving 10 bases between them.

The rearrangement links TRBV4-2 to TRBJ2-3, with TRBD1 matching over 7 bases. Germline CDR1 LGHNA, CDR2 YNFKEQ. V lost 4 bases, J lost 0 bases, and 10 bases stayed unmatched. The CDR3 runs to 17 residues. As DNA, the CDR3 is TGTGCCAGCAGCCCATCGGGGACAGTTGCTAGCACAGATACGCAGTATTTT. It is translated as CASSPSGTVASTDTQYF.